This T cell receptor beta chain was sequenced during a study of regulatory T cells in long-lasting Graves disease. Combining iRepertoire HTBI primers with Arm-PCR of CDR3 regions, the authors built TCR beta libraries. In TCRdb, the multiplex PCR reads were re-called with MiXCR into one record per CDR3 protein. The table lists around 450,000 distinct CDR3 sequences, 15% of them singletons. Trimming shortened V by 4 bases and J by 0 bases, and 9 bases separated the two germline ends. The germline V gene has CDR1 DFQATT and CDR2 SNEGSKA (reference sequence). This CDR3 is 13 amino acids long. Time point indicated: newly diagnosed GD, antithyroid drugs for less than 3 months. Isolated PBMC RNA provided the starting material for the TCR library. In its sample, this clonotype was seen many times. This sample was shared with a second study, whose subject was T cells in Graves' hyperthyroidism and ophthalmopathy.

The J gene is TRBJ2-5, the V gene TRBV20-1, with D unresolved. Sequencing was performed on peripheral blood mononuclear cells (PBMCs), taken at new diagnosis, from a patient treated with antithyroid drugs. The TCR originated in a woman aged 40 to 55 with Graves disease. For the CDR3, the DNA is TGCAGTGCTATCGGTGGCAACCAAGAGACCCAGTACTTC. Encoded protein: CSAIGGNQETQYF.